Following are 11 T cell receptor beta chains from one sample sequenced in a study of metastatic and nonmetastatic thyroid tumors. From the PCR reads, TCRdb re-called clones with MiXCR. The sample contains around 42,000 clones, around an eighth of which appear only once. Before thyroid surgery, none of the patients had received any treatment. The sequenced material came from blood. The receptors were gathered from a male donor with papillary thyroid cancer or a benign thyroid nodule (not recorded which). Some clones in this sample may be carry-over from other donors' samples.

This clone occurred a few times. This clone may be a read error of a much larger clone one base away. The CDR3 ends on some other residue instead of the conserved phenylalanine or tryptophan, so this is likely a read error. The rearrangement uses TRBV13 and TRBJ2-7; TRBD1 is a possible D gene (6 bases). CDR3 length: 13 residues. CDR1 PRHDT and CDR2 FYEKMQ come from the germline V gene (reference sequence). The V end was cut by 1 base, the J end by 5 bases, with 9 bases between. This chain's CDR3 is CASSLAGEHEQYS. The DNA of the CDR3 is TGTGCCAGCAGCTTAGCAGGGGAGCACGAGCAGTACTCC.

The J gene is TRBJ1-6, the V gene TRBV7-9; D uncertain. The CDR3 extends over 12 amino acids. Per the germline V gene, CDR1 is SEHNR and CDR2 is FQNEAQ (reference sequence). V gave up 11 bases and J gave up 6 bases, with 11 bases separating them. This chain's CDR3 is CAWCLANSPLHF. CDR3 in DNA: TGTGCCTGGTGCTTAGCTAATTCACCCCTCCACTTT.

With respect to this clone: With a much larger clone just one base away, this may be a read error. The chain combines TRBV5-1 with TRBJ2-1, with TRBD2 identical over 12 bases. The CDR3 extends over 17 amino acids. In germline, CDR1 is SGHRS, CDR2 YFSETQ. The CDR3 nucleotides are TGCGCCATCAGCAGAGCTCAGACTAGCGGGAGAACCCATGAGCAGTTCTTC. Protein: CAISRAQTSGRTHEQFF.

This clone was detected many times. The V gene is TRBV24-1, the J gene TRBJ1-1; 7 bases agree with TRBD1. In germline, CDR1 is KGHDR, CDR2 SFDVKD. This CDR3 comprises 17 residues. J gave up 0 bases and V 4 bases, and 10 bases lay outside the gene matches. CDR3 sequence (DNA): TGTGCCACCAGTGAAGGAGGACAGGCCATTATGAACACTGAAGCTTTCTTT. It specifies CATSEGGQAIMNTEAFF.

In its sample, this clone was seen a few times. The chain employs TRBV4-3 and TRBJ2-1; D ambiguous. This CDR3 spans 14 amino acids. Germline assignment: CDR1 LGHNA and CDR2 YSLEER. Trimming took off 4 bases at V and 3 bases at J, with 10 bases between the two ends. The CDR3, as DNA: TGCGCCAGCAGCCCAGGAGATTACTACAATGAGCAGTTCTTC. It yields the protein CASSPGDYYNEQFF.

This clone was recorded many times. This sequence joins TRBV4-1 and TRBJ2-7; TRBD2 is a possible D gene (5 bases). Germline CDR1 is MGHRA and CDR2 is YSYEKL. This CDR3 has 16 residues. V lost 3 bases, J lost 4 bases, and 19 bases lay in between. This CDR3 reads CASSQPGLSTGYEQYF. In nucleotides, the CDR3 is TGCGCCAGCAGCCAGCCCGGCCTATCCACGGGGTACGAGCAGTACTTC.

This clone was found a few times. The DNA of the CDR3 is TGTGCCACCAGCAGAGAGTGGGGCGGGACCGATACGCAGTATTTT. It specifies CATSREWGGTDTQYF. The chain couples TRBV15 to TRBJ2-3; D perhaps matches TRBD2 (6 bases). The CDR3 is made up of 15 amino acids. Germline V gene data show CDR1 as LNHNV and CDR2 as YYDKDF (reference sequence). V was shortened by 0 bases and J by 6 bases, with 13 bases between the two germline ends.

There are many counts of this clone. This rearrangement joins TRBV19 to TRBJ2-7, with TRBD2 matching over 14 bases. CDR3 length: 14 residues. Trimming removed 6 bases from V and 5 bases from J; junction bases left unmatched: 3. Germline V gene sequence: CDR1 LNHDA, CDR2 SQIVND (reference sequence). DNA of the CDR3: TGTGCCAGTAGCTCGGGACTAGCGGGAGACGAGCAGTACTTC. This translates into CASSSGLAGDEQYF.

This clone was recorded many times. The CDR3 spells CASSSLGRSGNTIYF. The CDR3 DNA follows: TGTGCCAGCAGTTCACTTGGGAGATCTGGAAACACCATATATTTT. V usage is TRBV6-1 and J usage is TRBJ1-3, with D hard to call. Per germline, CDR1 MNHNS and CDR2 SASEGT. The CDR3 covers 15 residues. V was clipped by 5 bases and J by 1 base, with 12 bases between them.

Points on this clone: A much larger clone sits a single nucleotide away, making a read error possible. Other DNA variants within this sample encode the same CDR3. This rearrangement joins TRBV7-2 to TRBJ1-1, with a possible D match to TRBD1 (5 bases). This CDR3 region has 13 residues. Germline CDR1 is SGHTA and CDR2 is FQGNSA. The CDR3 nucleotides read TGCGCCAGCAGGGCCCCGGTGGGAACTGAAGCTTTCTTT. Translated, it gives CASRAPVGTEAFF.

This clone was counted only a few times. A junction end diverges from the germline sequence, so it may reflect a read error. The rearrangement links TRBV28 to TRBJ2-5; 7 positions match TRBD2. The V gene's germline CDR1 is MDHEN and CDR2 SYDVKM. The CDR3 is 14 residues long. The DNA for the CDR3 is TGTGCCAGCAGACTTTACCCCGCGGGGGAGACCCATTACTTC. Its protein is CASRLYPAGETHYF.